This TCR beta chain was recovered during a study of human T cells and chemical hapten exposure. This clonotype showed up many times. Its target is unknown. Findings and limits, study-wide: Against controls, expanded TCRs gave rise to significantly more large CDR3 similarity clusters.

Time point specified: pre-sensitization, week 0. As for treatment: therapeutic diphenylcyclopropenone sensitization with weekly scalp DPC. Germline V lookup: CDR1 MGHRA, CDR2 YSYEKL. CDR3 size: 15 residues. V was cut by 0 bases and J by 0 bases, with 5 bases left in between. One entry per CDR3 protein, called by TCRdb with MiXCR from the RACE reads. The sample shows around 60,000 distinct CDR3 sequences, approximately 7% of them seen only once. This receptor was identified in a young woman with alopecia areata. Some clones in this sample may be carry-over from other donors' samples. This specimen was whole blood, taken in connection with sensitization to the hapten diphenylcyclopropenone (DPC). V and J are TRBV4-1 and TRBJ1-4; no clear D gene. The chain's CDR3 is CASSQDRSTNEKLFF. The CDR3 coding sequence is TGCGCCAGCAGCCAAGATCGTTCAACTAATGAAAAACTGTTTTTT.